This T cell receptor beta chain was sequenced during a study of STAT3 mutations in large granular lymphocyte leukemia. Overall study context: Over half of T-LGLL patients had one or more immunosuppressive regimens.

Details on this clone: As yet, its antigen is unknown.

Germline assignment: CDR1 SNHLY and CDR2 FYNNEI. V trimming: 3 bases; J trimming: 1 base; junction bases outside the gene matches: 6. This CDR3 contains 15 residues. Overall study findings and caveats: In about 30% of the 18 patients, new TCR clonotypes emerged after therapy. Every T-cell large granular lymphocyte leukemia patient had at least one immunodominant TCR beta clonotype.

Clones were read by immunoSEQ multiplex PCR, and TCRdb kept only the in-frame ones, dropping some. The sample lists approximately 25,000 clones; about 94% were seen once. The chain is built from TRBV2 and TRBJ2-7, with 7 positions matching TRBD2. This sequence originates from a man aged 40-49 years with T-cell large granular lymphocyte leukemia. Some clones in this sample may be carry-over from other donors' samples. Sequences were obtained from peripheral blood mononuclear cells. The CDR3 coding sequence is TGTGCCAGCAGTGACAGGGTAGCGGGTTCCTACGAGCAGTACTTC. Its translation: CASSDRVAGSYEQYF.